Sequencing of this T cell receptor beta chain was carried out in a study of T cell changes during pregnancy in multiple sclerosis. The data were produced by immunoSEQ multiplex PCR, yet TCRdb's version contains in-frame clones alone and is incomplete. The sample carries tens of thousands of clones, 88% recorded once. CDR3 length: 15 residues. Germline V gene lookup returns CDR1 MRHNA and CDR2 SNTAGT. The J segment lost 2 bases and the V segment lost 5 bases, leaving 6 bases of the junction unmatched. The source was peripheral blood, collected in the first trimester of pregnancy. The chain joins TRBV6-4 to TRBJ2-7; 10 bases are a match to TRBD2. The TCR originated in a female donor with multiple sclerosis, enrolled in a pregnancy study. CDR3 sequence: CASSLQREGPYEQYF. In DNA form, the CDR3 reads TGTGCCAGCAGTTTACAGCGGGAGGGACCCTACGAGCAGTACTTC.